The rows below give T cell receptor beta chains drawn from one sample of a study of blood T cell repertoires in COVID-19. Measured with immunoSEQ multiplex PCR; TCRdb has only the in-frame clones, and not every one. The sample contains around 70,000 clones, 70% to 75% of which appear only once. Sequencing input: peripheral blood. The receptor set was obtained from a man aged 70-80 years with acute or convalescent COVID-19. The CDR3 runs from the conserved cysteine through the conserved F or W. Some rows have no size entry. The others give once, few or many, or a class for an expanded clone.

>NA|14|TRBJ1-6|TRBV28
CASSTGSYNSPLHF
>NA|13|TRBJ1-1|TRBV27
CASSMGANTEAFF
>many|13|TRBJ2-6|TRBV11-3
CASSLHGANVLTF
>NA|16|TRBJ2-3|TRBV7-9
CASSWSGSGSTDTQYF
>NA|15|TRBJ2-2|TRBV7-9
CASSTTGGRTGELFF
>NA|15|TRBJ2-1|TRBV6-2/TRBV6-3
CASSYGTGGYNEQFF
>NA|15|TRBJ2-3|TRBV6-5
CASSTGFIHTDTQYF
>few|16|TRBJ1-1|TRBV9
CASSSRQGQLNTEAFF
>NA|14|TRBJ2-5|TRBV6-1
CASSEAWQGETQYF
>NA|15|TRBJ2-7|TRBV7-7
CASSLANHPTSEQYF
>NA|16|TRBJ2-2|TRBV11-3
CASSPRLAGDAGELFF
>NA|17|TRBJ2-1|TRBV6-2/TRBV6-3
CASSYASLAGAYNEQFF
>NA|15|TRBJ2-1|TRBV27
CASSLWGRASNEQFF
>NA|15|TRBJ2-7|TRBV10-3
CAISVGQGKVSEQYF
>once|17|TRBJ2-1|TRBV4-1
CASSPRSTSGRRGEQFF
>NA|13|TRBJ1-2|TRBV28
CASSLQGWYGYTF
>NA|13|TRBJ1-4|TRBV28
CASSRRENEKLFF
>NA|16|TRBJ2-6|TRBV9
CASRRSPSSGANVLTF
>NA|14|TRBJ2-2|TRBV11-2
CASSSGSVTGELFF
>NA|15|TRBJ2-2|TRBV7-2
CASRALAGGTGELFF
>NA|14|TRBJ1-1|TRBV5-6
CASSLVGLNTEAFF
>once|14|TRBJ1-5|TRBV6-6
CASRFTGNSQPQHF
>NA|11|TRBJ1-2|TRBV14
CASSLFYLVAF
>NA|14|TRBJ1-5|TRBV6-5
CASSKGQGHQPQHF
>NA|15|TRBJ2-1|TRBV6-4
CASSVSGGPYNEQFF
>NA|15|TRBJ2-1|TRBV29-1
CSVETGISSYNEQFF
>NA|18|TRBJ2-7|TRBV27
CASCPSGGWASGRNEQYF
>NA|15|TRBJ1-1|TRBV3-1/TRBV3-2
CASSQPRTGSPEAFF
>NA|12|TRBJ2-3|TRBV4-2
CASSQDRDTQYF
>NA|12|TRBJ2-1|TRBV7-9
CASRLGGNEQFF
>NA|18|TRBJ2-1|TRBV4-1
CASSMYEGAELPYNEQFF
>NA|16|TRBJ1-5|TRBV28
CASSPSGGIGNQPQHF
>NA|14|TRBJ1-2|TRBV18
CASSPGQGARGYTF
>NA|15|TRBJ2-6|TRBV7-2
CASSLLPSGANVLTF
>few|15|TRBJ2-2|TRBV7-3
CASSISPGRTGELFF
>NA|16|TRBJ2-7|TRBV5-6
CASSRRQGLFSYEQYF
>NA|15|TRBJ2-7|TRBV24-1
CATSVGTGGTYEQYF
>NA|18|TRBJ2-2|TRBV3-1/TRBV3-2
CASSPWDSGRVNTGELFF
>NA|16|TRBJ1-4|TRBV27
CASSWRTGGGDEKLFF
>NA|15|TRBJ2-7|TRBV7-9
CASSDPGLAVYEQYF
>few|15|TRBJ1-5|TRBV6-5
CASRRATYSNQPQHF
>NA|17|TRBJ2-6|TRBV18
CASSPIDEAAGANVLTF
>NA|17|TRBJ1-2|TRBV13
CASSSRGGTGGAWGYTF
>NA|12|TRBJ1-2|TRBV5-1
CASSLEQYGYTF
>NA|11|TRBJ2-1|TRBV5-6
CASSLLYEQFF
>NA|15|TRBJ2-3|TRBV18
CASSPVSGNTDTQYF